This entry features one TCR beta chain sequence. Its specificity is not known. The record originates from a study of blood T cells in healthy people across ages. Total RNA, at least 5 micrograms per sample, was extracted from PBMCs. Combining a sample-barcoded 5' primer with a J-beta primer mix, a second PCR ran for roughly 7 to 12 cycles. Each of the cDNA molecules was tagged by a template-switch adaptor with 12 random nucleotides. One entry per CDR3 protein, called by TCRdb with MiXCR from the 5' RACE reads. The sample has around 790,000 distinct CDR3 sequences; around 45% are singletons. Findings and limits, study-wide: The study found more naive CD4+ cells and higher diversity in long-lived than aged donors.

This CDR3 region has 14 residues. V shed 6 bases and J 4 bases; nucleotides not matched to a gene: 4. The receptor was isolated from a man in his fifties or sixties in good health. What was sequenced was blood. The chain has TRBV12-3 or TRBV12-4 and TRBJ2-5; 11 nucleotides match TRBD2. CDR3 sequence: CASRDTSGRETQYF. The DNA of the CDR3 is TGTGCCAGCAGAGACACTAGCGGGAGAGAGACCCAGTACTTC.